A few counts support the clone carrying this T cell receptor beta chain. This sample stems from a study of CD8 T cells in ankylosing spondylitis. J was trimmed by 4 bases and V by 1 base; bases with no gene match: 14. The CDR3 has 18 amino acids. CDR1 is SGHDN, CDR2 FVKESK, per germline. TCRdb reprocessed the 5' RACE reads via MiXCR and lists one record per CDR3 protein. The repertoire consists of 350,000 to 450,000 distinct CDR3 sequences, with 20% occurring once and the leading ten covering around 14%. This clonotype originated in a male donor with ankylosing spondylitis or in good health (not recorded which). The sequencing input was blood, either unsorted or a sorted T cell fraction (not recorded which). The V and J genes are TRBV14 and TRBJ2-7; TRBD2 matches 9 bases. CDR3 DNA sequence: TGTGCCAGCAGCCAAGGCGTCCAAGGTCGTAGCGGGGGTTACGAGCAGTACTTC. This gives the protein CASSQGVQGRSGGYEQYF.